This T cell receptor (beta chain) derives from a study of vaccination effects on CD4 cells after COVID-19. The study's findings and limits: By a late point after vaccination, infection- and vaccine-induced clones had shrunk markedly through clonal contraction.

This clone came up a few times. Its antigen is unidentified. Deletions cut 5 bases from V and 5 bases from J, with 10 bases between. The CDR3 totals 13 residues. CDR1 SGHVS and CDR2 FQNEAQ come from the germline V gene. Around day 10 of culture, CD4+ T cells were separated out. The person had a PCR-confirmed SARS-CoV-2 infection during March to December 2020. Repertoires were generated with immunoSEQ multiplex PCR, while TCRdb's copy carries only in-frame clones and drops some. The table lists about 46,000 clones, approximately 81% of them singletons. The V gene is TRBV7-8, the J gene TRBJ2-1; possible D gene TRBD2, 6 bases. The origin of this receptor is a human donor who had a prior SARS-CoV-2 infection. The specimen comprised CD4+ T cells from PBMCs cultured without peptide, sampled before COVID-19 vaccination. The CDR3 reads CASSGGTDNEQFF. In DNA form, the CDR3 reads TGTGCCAGCAGCGGCGGGACTGACAATGAGCAGTTCTTC.